One sample yielded the 17 T cell receptor beta chains listed below, sequenced in a study of blood T cell repertoires in COVID-19. Some clones are missing from TCRdb's copy, which holds only in-frame ones; the method was immunoSEQ multiplex PCR. The table lists roughly 200,000 clones, 80% of them singletons, with around 6.9% in the top ten. The sample was peripheral blood. These receptor sequences come from a man aged 55-75 years with acute or convalescent COVID-19.

The rearrangement links TRBV3-1 (or the pseudogene TRBV3-2) to TRBJ2-3; the D is unclear. V shed 1 base and J shed 6 bases, with 5 bases lying between them. The CDR3 covers 12 residues. Germline V gives CDR1 LGHDT, CDR2 YNNKEL (reference sequence). The CDR3 DNA reads TGTGCCAGCAGCCAAGTGTCGGATACGCAGTATTTT. It specifies CASSQVSDTQYF.

This clone was seen only a few times. The V and J genes are TRBV7-2 and TRBJ1-1; 8 bases line up with TRBD1. The CDR3 is 13 residues long. V trimming: 5 bases; J trimming: 4 bases; junction bases outside the gene matches: 3. CDR1 and CDR2 from the germline V gene are SGHTA and FQGNSA. The chain's CDR3 is CASSIGQGTEAFF. The CDR3 nucleotides are TGTGCCAGCAGCATAGGACAGGGCACTGAAGCTTTCTTT.

This chain joins TRBV7-2 and TRBJ1-1, with 9 bases aligning to TRBD1. The J segment lost 2 bases and the V segment lost 5 bases, leaving 12 bases of the junction unmatched. Germline loops: CDR1 SGHTA, CDR2 FQGNSA. The CDR3 is 17 residues long. CDR3 in amino acids: CASSGGGQGNRNTEAFF. CDR3 nucleotides: TGTGCCAGCAGCGGGGGGGGACAGGGAAATCGAAACACTGAAGCTTTCTTT.

This clone was picked up a small number of times. The rearrangement links TRBV7-8 to TRBJ1-2; D remains ambiguous. Per the germline V gene, CDR1 is SGHVS and CDR2 is FQNEAQ. The CDR3 totals 14 residues. V was cut by 3 bases and J by 4 bases, with 12 bases left in between. This CDR3 reads CASSFYRQTYGYTF. The CDR3 bases are TGTGCCAGCAGCTTTTACAGACAAACCTATGGCTACACCTTC.

This clone turned up a few times. The chain uses TRBV2 and TRBJ1-2; perhaps TRBD1 as D (5 bases). The CDR3 contains 12 residues. Per germline, CDR1 SNHLY and CDR2 FYNNEI. V dropped 8 bases and J dropped 13 bases, with 20 bases sitting between them. The CDR3, as DNA: TGTGCCAGCGAGTGGACACGGGGGGTTCGCACCTTC. It encodes CASEWTRGVRTF.

J is TRBJ1-4 and V is TRBV7-9; the match to TRBD1 covers 10 bases. CDR3 size: 15 residues. The germline gives CDR1 SEHNR, CDR2 FQNEAQ (reference sequence). V was clipped by 3 bases and J by 6 bases; unmatched bases: 4. This chain's CDR3 is CASSFGDRGYEKLFF. CDR3 nucleotide sequence: TGTGCCAGCAGCTTCGGGGACAGGGGTTATGAAAAACTGTTTTTT.

The V call is TRBV7-2, the J call TRBJ2-7, with a tentative D call TRBD2 (6 bases). The length of the CDR3 is 15 residues. V was shortened by 2 bases and J by 3 bases, with 14 bases between the two germline ends. Germline values: CDR1 SGHTA, CDR2 FQGNSA. The DNA for the CDR3 is TGTGCCAGCAGCTTAACTGGTCGGGGGAGCTACGAGCAGTACTTC. Protein sequence: CASSLTGRGSYEQYF.

The J gene is TRBJ1-1, the V gene TRBV3-1 (or the pseudogene TRBV3-2), with TRBD1 matching over 7 bases. The CDR3 contains 14 residues. Trimming removed 4 bases from V and 4 bases from J; junction bases left unmatched: 6. Germline assignment: CDR1 LGHDT and CDR2 YNNKEL (reference sequence). The CDR3 sequence is CASSPTGVGTEAFF. DNA of the CDR3: TGTGCCAGCAGCCCAACAGGGGTAGGCACTGAAGCTTTCTTT.

This clone was seen at least ten times. This chain connects TRBV24-1 to TRBJ2-1, with 14 bases aligning to TRBD2. The CDR3 spans 16 residues. Germline V gives CDR1 KGHDR, CDR2 SFDVKD. The junction had 4 bases not matched to a gene; V was cut back by 4 bases and J by 6 bases. The CDR3 region is CATSEAGTSGSNEQFF. The CDR3, as DNA: TGTGCCACCAGTGAAGCCGGGACTAGCGGGAGCAATGAGCAGTTCTTC.

J is TRBJ1-5 and V is TRBV18; TRBD1 agrees at 7 bases. This CDR3 contains 15 residues. Germline V gene lookup returns CDR1 KGHSH and CDR2 LQKENI. With V trimmed by 3 bases and J by 8 bases, 10 bases remained unmatched. This CDR3 reads CASSPFTGAREPQHF. Here the CDR3 DNA reads TGTGCCAGCTCACCTTTTACAGGGGCCCGAGAGCCCCAGCATTTT.

The rearrangement links TRBV19 to TRBJ2-1; 8 bases match TRBD2. This CDR3 spans 16 amino acids. Germline-derived CDR1 and CDR2 are LNHDA and SQIVND (reference sequence). The J segment lost 5 bases and the V segment lost 10 bases, leaving 16 bases of the junction unmatched. The CDR3 is CATSRVSGMENNEQFF. In DNA form, the CDR3 reads TGTGCCACCTCCCGTGTTAGCGGGATGGAAAACAATGAGCAGTTCTTC.

This clone turned up a few times. The chain joins TRBV6-6 to TRBJ1-2; tentatively, D is TRBD1 (5 bases). From germline, CDR1 is MNHNY and CDR2 SVGAGI (reference sequence). CDR3 size: 13 residues. Trimming pared 8 bases from V and 0 bases from J, leaving 10 bases between. CDR3 DNA sequence: TGTGCCAGCGGACAATCAGCTAACTATGGCTACACCTTC. Amino acid sequence: CASGQSANYGYTF.

The chain recombines TRBV10-3 with TRBJ1-1; the match to TRBD1 covers 10 bases. This CDR3 contains 16 residues. Germline V gives CDR1 ENHRY, CDR2 SYGVKD. Germline trimming cut 4 bases from V and 3 bases from J; bases unmatched to any gene: 8. This chain's CDR3 is CAISVATGGRDTEAFF. For the CDR3, the DNA is TGTGCCATCAGTGTTGCGACAGGGGGCCGAGACACTGAAGCTTTCTTT.

The chain employs TRBV4-1 and TRBJ1-4; D gene ambiguous. The CDR3 covers 17 residues. Germline-derived CDR1 and CDR2 are MGHRA and YSYEKL. The V end lost 2 bases, the J end lost 1 base, and 14 bases lay between the germline ends. The CDR3 here is CASSQSPGGKTNEKLFF. The CDR3 bases are TGCGCCAGCAGCCAATCCCCTGGAGGGAAAACTAATGAAAAACTGTTTTTT.

This clone has a handful of counts. V usage is TRBV24-1 and J usage is TRBJ1-4; TRBD1 agrees at 10 bases. The CDR3 loop spans 14 amino acids. Germline-derived CDR1 and CDR2 are KGHDR and SFDVKD. J was trimmed by 6 bases and V by 5 bases; bases with no gene match: 2. CDR3 nucleotide sequence: TGTGCCACCAGTGCGGGACAGGGGTATGAAAAACTGTTTTTT. Protein sequence: CATSAGQGYEKLFF.

This sequence joins TRBV4-3 and TRBJ1-4; tentatively, D is TRBD1 (5 bases). Germline CDR1 reads LGHNA; CDR2 reads YSLEER. V was clipped by 2 bases and J by 5 bases, with 9 bases between them. The CDR3 has 14 amino acids. CDR3 loop: CASSQSGGNEKLFF. The CDR3 DNA reads as TGCGCCAGCAGCCAAAGTGGGGGGAATGAAAAACTGTTTTTT.

This chain connects TRBV24-1 to TRBJ1-5, with unresolved D. From germline, CDR1 is KGHDR and CDR2 SFDVKD. With 2 bases removed from V and 9 bases from J, the gap between germline ends came to 13 bases. The CDR3 has 14 amino acids. The CDR3, as DNA: TGTGCCACCAGTGATTCGGTCAACCATCGGCCCCAGCATTTT. Amino acids: CATSDSVNHRPQHF.